This T cell receptor beta chain was recorded in a study of blood T cell repertoires in COVID-19. In the source study's methods: Amplification of reference gene primers provided the estimated nucleated cell counts. Sequenced by immunoSEQ multiplex PCR; TCRdb stores in-frame clones only, minus some. That table is the source of V, J and clone size, and D and trimming were worked out from the DNA. This table has a few hundred thousand clones, approximately 90% appearing once. This clonotype originated in a woman in her thirties or forties with acute COVID-19. Sequenced: PBMCs or T cells enriched from blood (not recorded which).

The CDR3 reads CASSSGWRGTQYF. CDR3 sequence (DNA): TGTGCCAGCAGCTCAGGGTGGAGAGGGACCCAGTACTTC. The chain combines TRBV7-6 with TRBJ2-5; D is perhaps TRBD1 (5 bases). Germline lookup yields CDR1 SGHVS and CDR2 FNYEAQ. V was clipped by 4 bases and J by 7 bases, with 13 bases between them. This CDR3 spans 13 amino acids.